The rows below give T cell receptor beta chains drawn from one sample of a study of blood T cell repertoires in COVID-19. The method was immunoSEQ multiplex PCR; TCRdb's version includes in-frame clones alone and lacks a portion of them. The sample lists 300,000 to 350,000 clones, about 91% occurring once. The sample was peripheral blood. The receptors were sampled from a man aged 25 to 45 with COVID-19, enrolled during active disease. Both conserved end residues are part of each CDR3. Fields, in order: clone size, J gene, V gene, CDR3 protein. The size entry is marked missing in some rows and otherwise reads once, few, many or a size class.

clone_size: NA
j_call: TRBJ1-2
v_call: TRBV5-1
cdr3_aa: CASSLRDNNYGYTF

clone_size: NA
j_call: TRBJ1-1
v_call: TRBV5-1
cdr3_aa: CASSPGTVNTEAFF

clone_size: NA
j_call: TRBJ2-5
v_call: TRBV7-8
cdr3_aa: CASSFIAGGSETQYF

clone_size: NA
j_call: TRBJ2-3
v_call: TRBV25-1
cdr3_aa: CATSDRGTDTQYF

clone_size: NA
j_call: TRBJ1-1
v_call: TRBV5-4
cdr3_aa: CASSLGDSLNTEAFF

clone_size: NA
j_call: TRBJ1-2
v_call: TRBV19
cdr3_aa: CASSIGQARRGYGYTF

clone_size: NA
j_call: TRBJ2-5
v_call: TRBV11-3
cdr3_aa: CASSGGAKETQYF

clone_size: NA
j_call: TRBJ1-4
v_call: TRBV6-5
cdr3_aa: CASSYGQDEKLFF

clone_size: NA
j_call: TRBJ2-3
v_call: TRBV27
cdr3_aa: CASSLSDMGLADTQYF

clone_size: NA
j_call: TRBJ1-2
v_call: TRBV12-3/TRBV12-4
cdr3_aa: CASSFDRASGYTF

clone_size: NA
j_call: TRBJ2-1
v_call: TRBV5-1
cdr3_aa: CASSLHRGNEQFF

clone_size: once
j_call: TRBJ1-1
v_call: TRBV7-2
cdr3_aa: CASSLSTTVNTEAFF

clone_size: NA
j_call: TRBJ1-6
v_call: TRBV29-1
cdr3_aa: CSVETGSNSPLHF

clone_size: NA
j_call: TRBJ2-4
v_call: TRBV12-5
cdr3_aa: CASGYGTGHKNIQYF

clone_size: NA
j_call: TRBJ1-5
v_call: TRBV19
cdr3_aa: CASSILGQGALEPQHF

clone_size: NA
j_call: TRBJ2-7
v_call: TRBV19
cdr3_aa: CASSATGYEQYF

clone_size: NA
j_call: TRBJ1-2
v_call: TRBV12-3/TRBV12-4
cdr3_aa: CASSLGPSYGYTF

clone_size: NA
j_call: TRBJ1-6
v_call: TRBV3-1/TRBV3-2
cdr3_aa: CASSHPFGRINSPLHF

clone_size: NA
j_call: TRBJ2-7
v_call: TRBV6-5
cdr3_aa: CASRAISWGEGEQYF

clone_size: NA
j_call: TRBJ2-2
v_call: TRBV5-1
cdr3_aa: CASSALGSSGDYTNTGELFF

clone_size: NA
j_call: TRBJ2-1
v_call: TRBV19
cdr3_aa: CASSVWGTAHYNEQFF

clone_size: NA
j_call: TRBJ2-3
v_call: TRBV5-1
cdr3_aa: CASSLVQGITDTQYF

clone_size: NA
j_call: TRBJ2-3
v_call: TRBV10-3
cdr3_aa: CAMGTGVSTDTQYF

clone_size: NA
j_call: TRBJ1-6
v_call: TRBV7-8
cdr3_aa: CASSTSGQGNSPLHF

clone_size: once
j_call: TRBJ2-2
v_call: TRBV7-2
cdr3_aa: CASSFRGGARTGELFF

clone_size: NA
j_call: TRBJ1-2
v_call: TRBV29-1
cdr3_aa: CSVAWQGASGYTF

clone_size: NA
j_call: TRBJ2-7
v_call: TRBV28
cdr3_aa: CASSWNWNGQGSYEQYF

clone_size: NA
j_call: TRBJ2-1
v_call: TRBV11-2
cdr3_aa: CASSFMTSAHNEQFF